These T cell receptor beta chains were read from a single sample in a study of naive and memory T cell subsets. TCRdb passed the UMI-ligation and nested PCR reads through MiXCR, listing each CDR3 protein once. The table lists 130,000 to 150,000 distinct CDR3 sequences, 15% to 20% of them singletons. What was sequenced was naive CD4+ T cells from blood. These receptors all stem from a human donor in good health. CDR3s include the opening cysteine and the closing phenylalanine or tryptophan. Fields, in order: J gene, V gene, CDR3 protein.

j_gene: TRBJ1-2
v_gene: TRBV5-1
CDR3aa: CASSLVGQGAQGYTF

j_gene: TRBJ2-3
v_gene: TRBV7-9
CDR3aa: CASSVDTQYF

j_gene: TRBJ2-7
v_gene: TRBV6-6
CDR3aa: CASRGTSGMYEQYF

j_gene: TRBJ2-2
v_gene: TRBV7-9
CDR3aa: CASSGGTSLAGELFF

j_gene: TRBJ2-5
v_gene: TRBV2
CDR3aa: CASSGLETQYF

j_gene: TRBJ1-1
v_gene: TRBV28
CDR3aa: CASSLWNQGFTEAFF

j_gene: TRBJ1-6
v_gene: TRBV7-3
CDR3aa: CASSSAGDSPLHF

j_gene: TRBJ2-4
v_gene: TRBV4-1
CDR3aa: CASSQVSTKNIQYF

j_gene: TRBJ1-1
v_gene: TRBV12-3/TRBV12-4
CDR3aa: CASSPGTRNTEAFF

j_gene: TRBJ2-7
v_gene: TRBV12-3/TRBV12-4
CDR3aa: CASRKLQGTYEQYF

j_gene: TRBJ2-1
v_gene: TRBV28
CDR3aa: CASSLSGRANEQFF

j_gene: TRBJ2-3
v_gene: TRBV10-3
CDR3aa: CAITTGATDTQYF

j_gene: TRBJ2-3
v_gene: TRBV4-1
CDR3aa: CASSQERDTSVTQYF

j_gene: TRBJ1-5
v_gene: TRBV19
CDR3aa: CASRGTAGLNQPQHF

j_gene: TRBJ2-1
v_gene: TRBV5-1
CDR3aa: CASSRGLAGSSPAPHEQFF

j_gene: TRBJ2-5
v_gene: TRBV14
CDR3aa: CASSQGVRTTETQYF

j_gene: TRBJ2-1
v_gene: TRBV5-4
CDR3aa: CASSAFMSSYNEQFF

j_gene: TRBJ1-4
v_gene: TRBV7-9
CDR3aa: CASSWAEKLFF

j_gene: TRBJ2-7
v_gene: TRBV5-1
CDR3aa: CASSLGSIGAYEQYF

j_gene: TRBJ2-7
v_gene: TRBV5-8
CDR3aa: CASSRRTGSFYEQYF

j_gene: TRBJ2-5
v_gene: TRBV5-1
CDR3aa: CASSLGGEGWETQYF

j_gene: TRBJ1-3
v_gene: TRBV27
CDR3aa: CASSLYPGATGNTIYF